This T cell receptor beta chain was identified during a study of blood T cell repertoires in COVID-19. Assay: immunoSEQ multiplex PCR; the TCRdb copy retains only in-frame clones and omits some. There are around 16,000 clones in the sample; about 85% occur only once, and around 49% lies in the top ten. Trimming pared 5 bases from V and 1 base from J, leaving 13 bases between. There are 15 residues in the CDR3. CDR1 and CDR2 (germline): SGHTA, FQGNSA. The chain uses TRBV7-2 and TRBJ2-3; D might be TRBD2 (6 bases). The specimen sequenced was peripheral blood. The clonotype originates from a man aged 55 to 69 with acute or convalescent COVID-19. CDR3 bases: TGTGCCAGCAGCCCGGAGGGCAAGGGCACAGATACGCAGTATTTT. This translates into CASSPEGKGTDTQYF.